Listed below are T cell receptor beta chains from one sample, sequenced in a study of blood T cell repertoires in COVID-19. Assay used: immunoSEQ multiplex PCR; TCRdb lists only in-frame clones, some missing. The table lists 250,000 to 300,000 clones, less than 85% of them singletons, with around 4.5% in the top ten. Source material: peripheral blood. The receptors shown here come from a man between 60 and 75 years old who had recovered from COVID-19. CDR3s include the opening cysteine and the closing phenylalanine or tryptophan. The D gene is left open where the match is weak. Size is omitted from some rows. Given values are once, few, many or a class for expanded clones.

CDR3nt: TGTGCCAGCAGACAGGTCGGGCAGCCCCAGCATTTT; CDR3aa: CASRQVGQPQHF; j_gene: TRBJ1-5; v_gene: TRBV28; abundance: -; d_gene: -
CDR3nt: TGTGCCAGCTCACCGGACAGAGAGTACAATTCACCCCTCCACTTT; CDR3aa: CASSPDREYNSPLHF; j_gene: TRBJ1-6; v_gene: TRBV18; abundance: -; d_gene: -
CDR3nt: TGTGCCTGGTCCACCGACAGGAGACGTTCCTACGAGCAGTACTTC; CDR3aa: CAWSTDRRRSYEQYF; j_gene: TRBJ2-7; v_gene: TRBV30; abundance: -; d_gene: -
CDR3nt: TGTGCCAGCAGCTTACGGACTAGCGGAAATTCCTACGAGCAGTACTTC; CDR3aa: CASSLRTSGNSYEQYF; j_gene: TRBJ2-7; v_gene: TRBV7-9; abundance: -; d_gene: TRBD2
CDR3nt: TGCGCCAGCAGCCACGACAGGGGAGAGCAGTTCTTC; CDR3aa: CASSHDRGEQFF; j_gene: TRBJ2-1; v_gene: TRBV5-1; abundance: -; d_gene: TRBD1
CDR3nt: TGTGCCAGCAGCGTAGTTCCAGGGCCCGCCTATGGCTACACCTTC; CDR3aa: CASSVVPGPAYGYTF; j_gene: TRBJ1-2; v_gene: TRBV9; abundance: -; d_gene: -
CDR3nt: TGTGCCGGAGGGGAGAACTATGGCTACACCTTC; CDR3aa: CAGGENYGYTF; j_gene: TRBJ1-2; v_gene: TRBV30; abundance: -; d_gene: -
CDR3nt: TGTGCCAGCAGTTTAAGGCGGAGGGCTCCGGATACGCAGTATTTT; CDR3aa: CASSLRRRAPDTQYF; j_gene: TRBJ2-3; v_gene: TRBV27; abundance: -; d_gene: -
CDR3nt: TGTGCCAGCAGCCAATCCGGGGTTAACTATGAGCAGTTCTTC; CDR3aa: CASSQSGVNYEQFF; j_gene: TRBJ2-1; v_gene: TRBV4-2; abundance: -; d_gene: -
CDR3nt: TGTGCCAGCAGTTCTCCGGGACTGGGTTCCTACGAGCAGTACTTC; CDR3aa: CASSSPGLGSYEQYF; j_gene: TRBJ2-7; v_gene: TRBV6-5; abundance: -; d_gene: -
CDR3nt: TGTGCCAGCAGTTTTAGGGGGAGCAATCAGCCCCAGCATTTT; CDR3aa: CASSFRGSNQPQHF; j_gene: TRBJ1-5; v_gene: TRBV27; abundance: -; d_gene: -
CDR3nt: TGTGCCAGCAGCCTGCGACTAGCGGGAAACACCGGGGAGCTGTTTTTT; CDR3aa: CASSLRLAGNTGELFF; j_gene: TRBJ2-2; v_gene: TRBV7-8; abundance: -; d_gene: TRBD2
CDR3nt: TGTGCCAGTGACAGGGGTGGCTCTGGAAACACCATATATTTT; CDR3aa: CASDRGGSGNTIYF; j_gene: TRBJ1-3; v_gene: TRBV2; abundance: -; d_gene: TRBD1
CDR3nt: TGTGCCAGCAGCTTAATTTTCTGGGACACACCTGAAGCTTTCTTT; CDR3aa: CASSLIFWDTPEAFF; j_gene: TRBJ1-1; v_gene: TRBV7-2; abundance: -; d_gene: -
CDR3nt: TGTGCCAGCAGAAAACTGACAGGGTTAAGCACTGAAGCTTTCTTT; CDR3aa: CASRKLTGLSTEAFF; j_gene: TRBJ1-1; v_gene: TRBV6-5; abundance: -; d_gene: TRBD1
CDR3nt: TGTGCCAGCAGTTACGGCGGTACTAGCAGCACCGGGGAGCTGTTTTTT; CDR3aa: CASSYGGTSSTGELFF; j_gene: TRBJ2-2; v_gene: TRBV7-8; abundance: -; d_gene: -
CDR3nt: TGTGCCAGCAGCCCGACTAGCGGGAGGGGTACGAGTCAAGAGACCCAGTACTTC; CDR3aa: CASSPTSGRGTSQETQYF; j_gene: TRBJ2-5; v_gene: TRBV7-9; abundance: -; d_gene: TRBD2
CDR3nt: TGCGCCAGCGGGCCTGGGGCCAACTATGGCTACACCTTC; CDR3aa: CASGPGANYGYTF; j_gene: TRBJ1-2; v_gene: TRBV10-1; abundance: -; d_gene: -
CDR3nt: TGTGCCAGCAGCTGGGGAACAGGGGGCACTGAAGCTTTCTTT; CDR3aa: CASSWGTGGTEAFF; j_gene: TRBJ1-1; v_gene: TRBV5-4; abundance: -; d_gene: TRBD1
CDR3nt: TGTGCCAGCAGCACCGGACAGGGCCGATCCAAAAACATTCAGTACTTC; CDR3aa: CASSTGQGRSKNIQYF; j_gene: TRBJ2-4; v_gene: TRBV7-9; abundance: -; d_gene: TRBD1
CDR3nt: TGTGCCAGCATGCGGGCTAGCACAGATACGCAGTATTTT; CDR3aa: CASMRASTDTQYF; j_gene: TRBJ2-3; v_gene: TRBV12-3/TRBV12-4; abundance: -; d_gene: -
CDR3nt: TGTGCCAGCAGTGAAGGCTTGGGGACAGGGGGTAAGCCCCAGCATTTT; CDR3aa: CASSEGLGTGGKPQHF; j_gene: TRBJ1-5; v_gene: TRBV6-1; abundance: -; d_gene: TRBD1
CDR3nt: TGTGCCAGTTCCCCGACGGGGGACACCGGGGAGCTGTTTTTT; CDR3aa: CASSPTGDTGELFF; j_gene: TRBJ2-2; v_gene: TRBV19; abundance: many; d_gene: -
CDR3nt: TGCGCCAGCAGCTACTACCAGACGGGCGGGGAGCTGTTTTTT; CDR3aa: CASSYYQTGGELFF; j_gene: TRBJ2-2; v_gene: TRBV4-1; abundance: -; d_gene: -
CDR3nt: TGTGCCAGCAGTGACGCCGGGACAGGGGCTTATGGCTACACCTTC; CDR3aa: CASSDAGTGAYGYTF; j_gene: TRBJ1-2; v_gene: TRBV28; abundance: once; d_gene: TRBD1
CDR3nt: TGTGCCAGCAGCGGGGGGAGCGTGGGAGGGAACAATGAGCAGTTCTTC; CDR3aa: CASSGGSVGGNNEQFF; j_gene: TRBJ2-1; v_gene: TRBV5-8; abundance: -; d_gene: TRBD2
CDR3nt: TGTGCCAGCAGTTACACTATACAAGATACGCAGTATTTT; CDR3aa: CASSYTIQDTQYF; j_gene: TRBJ2-3; v_gene: TRBV6-5; abundance: -; d_gene: -
CDR3nt: TGTGCCAGTAGTATTGCTAGCGGGAGTATCTACGAGCAGTACTTC; CDR3aa: CASSIASGSIYEQYF; j_gene: TRBJ2-7; v_gene: TRBV19; abundance: -; d_gene: TRBD2
CDR3nt: TGTGCCAGCAGTGAGTTAACAGGGCATAATTCACCCCTCCACTTT; CDR3aa: CASSELTGHNSPLHF; j_gene: TRBJ1-6; v_gene: TRBV6-1; abundance: -; d_gene: -
CDR3nt: TGTGCCAGCAGTGAAGCGACAGCGAATCAGCCCCAGCATTTT; CDR3aa: CASSEATANQPQHF; j_gene: TRBJ1-5; v_gene: TRBV6-1; abundance: -; d_gene: -
CDR3nt: TGTGCCAGCAAGCACGACAGGGGGGAGAACACTGAAGCTTTCTTT; CDR3aa: CASKHDRGENTEAFF; j_gene: TRBJ1-1; v_gene: TRBV2; abundance: few; d_gene: TRBD1
CDR3nt: TGTGCCAGCACCACGAGGTTCTACAATGAGCAGTTCTTC; CDR3aa: CASTTRFYNEQFF; j_gene: TRBJ2-1; v_gene: TRBV5-4; abundance: -; d_gene: -
CDR3nt: TGTGCCATCAGTGGAACTAGCGGGAGATCGGTAAATGAGCAGTTCTTC; CDR3aa: CAISGTSGRSVNEQFF; j_gene: TRBJ2-1; v_gene: TRBV10-3; abundance: -; d_gene: TRBD2
CDR3nt: TGTGCCAGCAGCCGGGAGCTCACAGATACGCAGTATTTT; CDR3aa: CASSRELTDTQYF; j_gene: TRBJ2-3; v_gene: TRBV5-4; abundance: -; d_gene: -
CDR3nt: TGCAGCGCGGGCTGGGGAGGTCACACAGATACGCAGTATTTT; CDR3aa: CSAGWGGHTDTQYF; j_gene: TRBJ2-3; v_gene: TRBV29-1; abundance: -; d_gene: -
CDR3nt: TGTGCCAGCAGCCTTCGGACAGGGTGGGGCTATGGCTACACCTTC; CDR3aa: CASSLRTGWGYGYTF; j_gene: TRBJ1-2; v_gene: TRBV3-1/TRBV3-2; abundance: -; d_gene: TRBD1
CDR3nt: TGTGCCAGCAGTTACTCGGGGGCAGGGGGCTACTATGGCTACACCTTC; CDR3aa: CASSYSGAGGYYGYTF; j_gene: TRBJ1-2; v_gene: TRBV6-5; abundance: -; d_gene: TRBD1
CDR3nt: TGTGCCAGCGGCCGGGGGGGCACCGGGGAGCTGTTTTTT; CDR3aa: CASGRGGTGELFF; j_gene: TRBJ2-2; v_gene: TRBV6-2/TRBV6-3; abundance: once; d_gene: TRBD2
CDR3nt: TGTGCCAGCAGCTTGGGCAGCGGGGCCAGAAATTACAATGAGCAGTTCTTC; CDR3aa: CASSLGSGARNYNEQFF; j_gene: TRBJ2-1; v_gene: TRBV5-4; abundance: -; d_gene: TRBD2
CDR3nt: TGTGCCAGCAGCCTAGTACGACAGGGGAACACTGAAGCTTTCTTT; CDR3aa: CASSLVRQGNTEAFF; j_gene: TRBJ1-1; v_gene: TRBV7-8; abundance: few; d_gene: TRBD1
CDR3nt: TGTGCCAGCAGTCTCACCGGGACTAACTATGGCTACACCTTC; CDR3aa: CASSLTGTNYGYTF; j_gene: TRBJ1-2; v_gene: TRBV28; abundance: -; d_gene: -
CDR3nt: TGTGCCAGCAGCTTGGTGTCGGGGTTTTCGGGCTACACCTTC; CDR3aa: CASSLVSGFSGYTF; j_gene: TRBJ1-2; v_gene: TRBV5-4; abundance: -; d_gene: -
CDR3nt: TGTGCCAGCAGACTTCAGGGTGTTCATGGCTACACCTTC; CDR3aa: CASRLQGVHGYTF; j_gene: TRBJ1-2; v_gene: TRBV12-3/TRBV12-4; abundance: -; d_gene: -
CDR3nt: TGTGCCAGCAGCTCCCGGACCGGGGATTTAGGGGAGCAGTACTTC; CDR3aa: CASSSRTGDLGEQYF; j_gene: TRBJ2-7; v_gene: TRBV7-9; abundance: -; d_gene: -
CDR3nt: TGCAGCGTTGATCCAGCGGGGATCACAGATACGCAGTATTTT; CDR3aa: CSVDPAGITDTQYF; j_gene: TRBJ2-3; v_gene: TRBV29-1; abundance: -; d_gene: TRBD2
CDR3nt: TGTGCCAGCAGGACACCGGGACAGGGGTTTTATGGCTACACCTTC; CDR3aa: CASRTPGQGFYGYTF; j_gene: TRBJ1-2; v_gene: TRBV6-5; abundance: -; d_gene: TRBD1
CDR3nt: TGTGCCAGCGTGGCAGGAACATTAGGCTACACCTTC; CDR3aa: CASVAGTLGYTF; j_gene: TRBJ1-2; v_gene: TRBV28; abundance: -; d_gene: -
CDR3nt: TGTGCCAGCAGTTTCGGGGGCACTGAAGCTTTCTTT; CDR3aa: CASSFGGTEAFF; j_gene: TRBJ1-1; v_gene: TRBV12-3/TRBV12-4; abundance: few; d_gene: -
CDR3nt: TGCGCCAGCAGAGTGAGTTCTAGCACAGATACGCAGTATTTT; CDR3aa: CASRVSSSTDTQYF; j_gene: TRBJ2-3; v_gene: TRBV5-1; abundance: -; d_gene: -
CDR3nt: TGTGCCAGCAGCTTGGAGGCAGGGTGGGGAAACGCTGAAGCTTTCTTT; CDR3aa: CASSLEAGWGNAEAFF; j_gene: TRBJ1-1; v_gene: TRBV5-5; abundance: -; d_gene: -
CDR3nt: TGTGCCAGCAGGGAGATTAGCAATCAGCCCCAGCATTTT; CDR3aa: CASREISNQPQHF; j_gene: TRBJ1-5; v_gene: TRBV6-6; abundance: -; d_gene: -
CDR3nt: TGTGCCAGCAGTTACTCGAGATCAGGGTCCTACGAGCAGTACTTC; CDR3aa: CASSYSRSGSYEQYF; j_gene: TRBJ2-7; v_gene: TRBV6-5; abundance: few; d_gene: -
CDR3nt: TGTGCCAGCAGGGAAGGACTGGCACGGGAGACCCAGTACTTC; CDR3aa: CASREGLARETQYF; j_gene: TRBJ2-5; v_gene: TRBV6-1; abundance: -; d_gene: -
CDR3nt: TGTGCCAGCACCCCCCGGGGACAGGGAGGGGAGACCCAGTACTTC; CDR3aa: CASTPRGQGGETQYF; j_gene: TRBJ2-5; v_gene: TRBV7-2; abundance: -; d_gene: TRBD1